What follows describes a single T cell receptor (beta chain). This sample was included in a study of OX40 agonist ivuxolimab in advanced cancers. Trimming shortened V by 0 bases and J by 5 bases, and 14 bases separated the two germline ends. The CDR3 sequence is 16 residues long. Looked up from germline, CDR1 is SGHNT and CDR2 is YENEEA. The assay was immunoSEQ multiplex PCR, and TCRdb's table has in-frame clones only and misses some. The sample comprises more than 85,000 clones, approximately 83% of which are singletons, and roughly 1.6% rests with the top ten. The chain joins TRBV11-3 to TRBJ2-1; TRBD2 is a possible D gene (6 bases). This sample comprised CD4+ or CD8+ T cells sorted from blood, obtained in a trial of the OX40 agonist ivuxolimab. The receptor comes from an adult with an advanced solid tumor such as melanoma, head and neck, liver or kidney cancer. CDR3 DNA sequence: TGTGCCAGCAGCTTAGAGGCGGGACGGGAAAACAATGAGCAGTTCTTC. Encoded protein: CASSLEAGRENNEQFF.